These 25 T cell receptor beta chains originate from one sample sequenced in a study of shared T cell receptors in the human thymus. TCRdb's table, derived via immunoSEQ multiplex PCR, lists solely in-frame clones and lacks some. The sample lists about 400,000 clones, 85% to 95% seen once, with approximately 0.02% in the top ten. What was sequenced was thymocytes. These receptors all come from a human donor.

The chain has TRBV25-1 and TRBJ2-7; D is unclear. Trimming took off 3 bases at V and 4 bases at J, with 25 bases between the two ends. The CDR3 extends over 18 amino acids. The germline V gene encodes CDR1 MGHDK and CDR2 SYGVNS. The CDR3 DNA follows: TGTGCCAGCAGTGACAAGGCGATGGATCGACGTATCTCTTACGAGCAGTACTTC. It codes for CASSDKAMDRRISYEQYF.

This chain joins TRBV4-2 and TRBJ1-2; no definite D call. Germline-derived CDR1 and CDR2 are LGHNA and YNFKEQ. The V end lost 7 bases, the J end lost 4 bases, and 19 bases lay between the germline ends. The length of the CDR3 is 15 residues. As DNA, the CDR3 is TGTGCCAGCATCATGTCGGTGAAAAAGGGCTATGGCTACACCTTC. Amino acids: CASIMSVKKGYGYTF.

The chain employs TRBV7-9 and TRBJ2-1; 8 nucleotides match TRBD1. Germline lookup yields CDR1 SEHNR and CDR2 FQNEAQ (reference sequence). This CDR3 is 16 amino acids long. The ends lost 2 bases at V and 4 bases at J; junction bases unmatched: 7. CDR3 bases: TGTGCCAGCAGCTTAAAGGGACAGGAGATATACAATGAGCAGTTCTTC. It codes for CASSLKGQEIYNEQFF.

This sequence joins TRBV18 and TRBJ2-1; 12 nucleotides match TRBD2. From germline, CDR1 is KGHSH and CDR2 LQKENI. The CDR3 totals 16 residues. V gave up 3 bases and J gave up 4 bases; unmatched junction bases: 4. As DNA, the CDR3 is TGTGCCAGCTCACCGATCGGGACTAGCGGGTACAATGAGCAGTTCTTC. Residues: CASSPIGTSGYNEQFF.

This CDR3 reads CASSFRGASIQPQHF. The CDR3 nucleotides are TGTGCCAGCAGTTTTCGGGGGGCAAGTATTCAGCCCCAGCATTTT. The chain joins TRBV27 to TRBJ1-5; D is perhaps TRBD1 (6 bases). The CDR3 is 15 amino acids. V lost 3 bases, J lost 6 bases, and 15 bases lay in between. CDR1 and CDR2 (germline): MNHEY, SMNVEV (reference sequence).

The chain has TRBV10-1 and TRBJ2-7, with D possibly matching TRBD2 (7 bases). Trimming took off 0 bases at V and 2 bases at J, with 26 bases between the two ends. CDR3 length: 20 amino acids. Germline CDR1 is WNHNN and CDR2 is SYGVQD (reference sequence). CDR3 residues: CASSESFSQGGMASPYEQYF. In DNA form, the CDR3 reads TGCGCCAGCAGTGAGTCCTTTTCACAGGGAGGGATGGCGAGCCCCTACGAGCAGTACTTC.

As for this clone: The sample carries other DNA sequences with the same CDR3. This chain joins TRBV28 and TRBJ1-1, with D tentatively TRBD1 (6 bases). Germline V gives CDR1 MDHEN, CDR2 SYDVKM. The CDR3 extends over 12 amino acids. V dropped 1 base and J dropped 8 bases, with 8 bases sitting between them. CDR3 sequence reads: CASSLSGGEAFF. Here the CDR3 DNA reads TGTGCCAGCAGTTTATCCGGGGGCGAAGCTTTCTTT.

The chain carries TRBV10-2 and TRBJ2-1; D ambiguous. V shed 2 bases and J shed 8 bases, with 10 bases lying between them. The CDR3 runs 13 residues. From germline, CDR1 is WSHSY and CDR2 SAAADI. CDR3 in DNA: TGCGCCAGCAGTGAGGCACCTAGTCATGAGCAGTTCTTC. Protein sequence: CASSEAPSHEQFF.

The V call is TRBV30, the J call TRBJ2-5, with D possibly being TRBD1 (6 bases). Trimming took off 2 bases at V and 2 bases at J, with 15 bases between the two ends. Germline loops: CDR1 GTSNPN, CDR2 SVGIG (reference sequence). The CDR3 has 15 residues. The CDR3 here is CAWSTMDRFQETQYF. DNA for the CDR3: TGTGCCTGGAGTACAATGGACAGATTTCAAGAGACCCAGTACTTC.

Here the CDR3 reads CASSVAGGVHTQYF. The DNA for the CDR3 is TGTGCCAGCAGCGTAGCTGGGGGAGTTCATACGCAGTATTTT. V usage is TRBV9 and J usage is TRBJ2-3; D assignment may be TRBD1 or TRBD2 (5 bases each). V lost 0 bases and J lost 7, with 12 bases in between. Germline CDR1 reads SGDLS; CDR2 reads YYNGEE. The CDR3 is made up of 14 amino acids.

The rearrangement links TRBV14 to TRBJ2-7; 10 bases are a match to TRBD1. Looked up from germline, CDR1 is SGHDN and CDR2 is FVKESK. The length of the CDR3 is 17 residues. With 3 bases clipped from V and 2 bases from J, the junction kept 10 bases outside the gene matches. CDR3 in DNA: TGTGCCAGCAGCCATCATCTGGGACAGGGGCCGGCCTACGAGCAGTACTTC. This translates into CASSHHLGQGPAYEQYF.

Only a few counts were recorded for this clone. This chain links TRBV2 with TRBJ1-2; D possibly corresponds to TRBD1 (5 bases). CDR3 length equals 15 residues. Trimming pared 4 bases from V and 1 base from J, leaving 13 bases between. Germline CDR1 reads SNHLY; CDR2 reads FYNNEI. CDR3 residues: CASSVAGRGNYGYTF. CDR3 DNA: TGTGCCAGCAGTGTCGCGGGGCGCGGTAACTATGGCTACACCTTC.

CDR3 coding DNA: TGTGCCAGCAGCGTAGCTTACGGGGCGCGGGATGGCTACACCTTC. This encodes CASSVAYGARDGYTF. The chain uses TRBV9 and TRBJ1-2, with D perhaps TRBD1 (5 bases). Germline V gene data show CDR1 as SGDLS and CDR2 as YYNGEE. The ends were cut back, 0 bases at V and 6 bases at J, with 15 bases in the middle. The CDR3 contains 15 residues.

The chain couples TRBV5-1 to TRBJ2-7; a possible D gene is TRBD1 (6 bases). Germline CDR1 and CDR2: SGHRS and YFSETQ. CDR3 length equals 14 residues. V lost 4 bases and J lost 3, with 14 bases in between. The CDR3 reads CASSETGIDYEQYF. CDR3 sequence (DNA): TGCGCCAGCAGCGAGACAGGTATAGACTACGAGCAGTACTTC. Together with reference TRBV5-1 and TRBJ2-7, the CDR3 gives the full variable domain: KAGVTQTPRYLIKTRGQQVTLSCSPISGHRSVSWYQQTPGQGLQFLFEYFSETQRNKGNFPGRFSGRQFSNSRSEMNVSTLELGDSALYLCASSETGIDYEQYFGPGTRLTVT.

The gene calls are TRBV4-3 and TRBJ1-2; D possibly corresponds to TRBD1 (5 bases). V lost 4 bases and J lost 5, with 26 bases in between. Per germline, CDR1 LGHNA and CDR2 YSLEER. CDR3 length equals 18 residues. The CDR3 nucleotides are TGCGCCAGCAGCCCCCGGCGCGCGGGCCAGGGTGTATTATATGGCTACACCTTC. This translates into CASSPRRAGQGVLYGYTF.

The gene calls are TRBV21-1 and TRBJ1-5; TRBD1 was called by the table and not checked on the DNA. TRBV21-1 is described as a pseudogene. The CDR3 is made up of 15 amino acids. DNA of the CDR3: TGTGCCAGCCTAACCTCCAGGGGGCAGGGACAGCCCCAGCATTTT. It specifies CASLTSRGQGQPQHF.

In its sample, this clone was seen a few times. At one of its ends the junction is not consistent with the germline gene, which may arise from a read error. The rearrangement joins TRBV12-5 to TRBJ1-2; D is undetermined. Germline values: CDR1 LGHNT, CDR2 FRNRAP. The CDR3 consists of 8 residues. The CDR3 region is CASGSGRF. CDR3 nucleotide sequence: TGTGCTAGTGGTTCCGGGAGGTTC.

This chain uses TRBV28 with TRBJ2-2; 10 positions match TRBD1. Per the germline V gene, CDR1 is MDHEN and CDR2 is SYDVKM. This CDR3 spans 15 amino acids. Unmatched junction bases numbered 5, after V lost 4 bases and J lost 6 bases. CDR3: CASSWDRGRAGELFF. The DNA for the CDR3 is TGTGCCAGCAGTTGGGACAGGGGCAGGGCCGGGGAGCTGTTTTTT.

This clone appeared a single time. The junction departs from the called germline gene at one end, perhaps through a read error. The gene calls are TRBV4-3 and TRBJ2-7, with D possibly being TRBD1 (5 bases). Germline CDR1 reads LGHNA; CDR2 reads YSLEER. The CDR3 is made up of 17 amino acids. The CDR3 DNA follows: TGCGCCAGCAGCCAAGTTTCTCGACAGACCAGCTCCTACGAGCAGCACTTC. The encoded protein is CASSQVSRQTSSYEQHF.

This sequence joins TRBV7-2 and TRBJ1-1; D is uncertain. The CDR3 length is 16 residues. Trimming removed 1 base from V and 0 bases from J, with 12 bases in between. CDR1 is SGHTA, CDR2 FQGNSA, per germline. CDR3 nucleotide sequence: TGTGCCAGCAGCTTAGGGCCCCACTTCATGAACACTGAAGCTTTCTTT. This translates into CASSLGPHFMNTEAFF.

This chain links TRBV6-1 with TRBJ1-2, with D hard to call. Germline V gives CDR1 MNHNS, CDR2 SASEGT. V lost 4 bases and J lost 3, with 18 bases in between. This CDR3 is built from 16 residues. CDR3 in DNA: TGTGCCAGCAGTGGTCGGTCTCACCAGTGGGACTATGGCTACACCTTC. Translating gives CASSGRSHQWDYGYTF.

DNA for the CDR3: TGTGCCAGCAGCTTGGGGGGAGATCAGCCCCAGCATTTT. The encoded protein is CASSLGGDQPQHF. The chain uses TRBV11-2 and TRBJ1-5; D is perhaps TRBD1 (5 bases). V gave up 3 bases and J gave up 5 bases, with 8 bases separating them. This CDR3 spans 13 amino acids. Germline V gene data show CDR1 as SGHAT and CDR2 as FQNNGV.

J is TRBJ2-5 and V is TRBV7-8, with 7 bases that match TRBD2. The V gene end was trimmed by 5 bases and the J gene end by 6 bases; junction bases not matched to a gene: 15. The CDR3 totals 16 residues. Germline V lookup: CDR1 SGHVS, CDR2 FQNEAQ. The CDR3 DNA reads as TGTGCCAGCAGCCTAAACCGACCCCTAGCGGTCCAGACCCAGTACTTC. This codes for CASSLNRPLAVQTQYF.

The V call is TRBV19, the J call TRBJ1-2; D remains ambiguous. This CDR3 is built from 13 residues. Germline V gene sequence: CDR1 LNHDA, CDR2 SQIVND (reference sequence). V was clipped by 1 base and J by 3 bases, with 6 bases between them. The CDR3 reads CASSIVPDYGYTF. The CDR3 DNA is TGTGCCAGTAGTATAGTACCTGACTATGGCTACACCTTC.

The chain is built from TRBV28 and TRBJ2-5; 9 bases are shared with TRBD1. The V gene's germline CDR1 is MDHEN and CDR2 SYDVKM. The CDR3 loop spans 13 amino acids. The V segment lost 6 bases and the J segment 5 bases; nucleotides outside the gene matches: 4. CDR3 in DNA: TGTGCCAGCAGGGGACAGGGAGAGGAGACCCAGTACTTC. Amino acids: CASRGQGEETQYF. The full variable domain, completed using reference TRBV28 and TRBJ2-5, is DVKVTQSSRYLVKRTGEKVFLECVQDMDHENMFWYRQDPGLGLRLIYFSYDVKMKEKGDIPEGYSVSREKKERFSLILESASTNQTSMYLCASRGQGEETQYFGPGTRLLVL.